This record covers a single TCR beta chain. The antigen remains unidentified. Assay used: immunoSEQ multiplex PCR; TCRdb lists only in-frame clones, some missing. This sample has approximately 2.1 million clones, with roughly 93% found just once. This entry comes from a study of shared clonotypes between healthy human individuals. Whole-study findings and limits: Shared clonotypes: about 5% naive CD4, roughly 3.8% naive CD8, about 2.2% memory CD4, 0.4% memory CD8.

Donors were healthy HIV-negative adults without recent acute infections or vaccinations. Caucasian adults living in Nashville, Tennessee, provided all samples. V was pared by 4 bases and J by 2 bases, with 12 bases of the junction left unmatched. Germline V gene data show CDR1 as SGDLS and CDR2 as YYNGEE. The CDR3 spans 17 residues. The chain recombines TRBV9 with TRBJ2-3; 8 nucleotides match TRBD2. The sequencing sample was made of naive CD4+ T cells from PBMCs. Subset in this sample: CD45RA+ positively selected. The TCR originated in a young man in good health. Some clones in this sample may be carry-over from other donors' samples. The CDR3 DNA reads TGTGCCAGCAGCCCGAGAAGGACTAGCTCTAACACAGATACGCAGTATTTT. This codes for CASSPRRTSSNTDTQYF.